These 18 T cell receptor beta chains came from one sample sequenced in a study of CD8 T cells in ankylosing spondylitis. Using its own MiXCR run on the 5' RACE reads, TCRdb lists one record per CDR3 protein. The top ten hold approximately 4.8% of the sample, which has about 240,000 distinct CDR3 sequences, less than 9.5% seen once. Sequencing input: blood, either unsorted or a sorted T cell fraction (not recorded which). These receptors were obtained from a female donor with ankylosing spondylitis or in good health (not recorded which).

The V gene is TRBV20-1, the J gene TRBJ2-7, with 8 bases fitting TRBD2. Germline V gene data show CDR1 as DFQATT and CDR2 as SNEGSKA (reference sequence). Losses at the gene ends were 2 bases for V and 5 bases for J; bases not matched to a gene: 5. The CDR3 has 13 amino acids. CDR3 DNA sequence: TGCAGTGCTAGACCGGGGGGGTCCCACGAGCAGTACTTC. This codes for CSARPGGSHEQYF.

This clonotype was seen a handful of times. The chain links TRBV7-8 to TRBJ2-5; D gene ambiguous. Germline-derived CDR1 and CDR2 are SGHVS and FQNEAQ. Trimming left V 1 base short and J 6 bases short, with 12 bases between. The CDR3 loop spans 14 amino acids. The CDR3 loop is CASSLGLPPKTQYF. As DNA, the CDR3 is TGTGCCAGCAGCTTAGGCCTCCCCCCAAAGACCCAGTACTTC.

This clonotype was observed at least ten times. This rearrangement joins TRBV5-6 to TRBJ2-2; the D is unclear. V lost 1 base and J lost 6, with 16 bases in between. Germline-derived CDR1 and CDR2 are SGHDT and YYEEEE. The length of the CDR3 is 16 residues. The CDR3 nucleotides read TGTGCCAGCAGCTTGCAAGTGGCCCGAAACGCCGGGGAGCTGTTTTTT. Its protein is CASSLQVARNAGELFF.

This clonotype showed up many times. This sequence joins TRBV2 and TRBJ2-1, with 7 positions matching TRBD2. The V gene end was trimmed by 6 bases and the J gene end by 7 bases; junction bases not matched to a gene: 12. Germline V lookup: CDR1 SNHLY, CDR2 FYNNEI. The CDR3 covers 15 residues. Written as DNA, the CDR3 is TGTGCCAGCAGGGGGGGGACTCGTTTCGATAATGAGCAGTTCTTC. It yields the protein CASRGGTRFDNEQFF. Full variable domain (missing parts from reference TRBV2 and TRBJ2-1): EPEVTQTPSHQVTQMGQEVILRCVPISNHLYFYWYRQILGQKVEFLVSFYNNEISEKSEIFDDQFSVERPDGSNFTLKIRSTKLEDSAMYFCASRGGTRFDNEQFFGPGTRLTVL.

This clonotype was recorded many times. Germline is not matched at one junction end, which may reflect a read error. CDR3 loop: CSVGGWGAEDF. The CDR3 DNA reads as TGCAGCGTTGGGGGGTGGGGGGCGGAAGACTTC. The gene calls are TRBV29-1 and TRBJ2-7; D may match TRBD1 or TRBD2 (6 bases each). The V gene's germline CDR1 is SQVTM and CDR2 ANQGSEA. This CDR3 spans 11 amino acids.

This clonotype was counted many times. The rearrangement uses TRBV20-1 and TRBJ2-2, with 11 bases identical to TRBD2. Per germline, CDR1 DFQATT and CDR2 SNEGSKA (reference sequence). The CDR3 sequence is 19 residues long. Trimming cost V 0 bases and J 2 bases; bases outside gene matches: 11. The chain's CDR3 is CSARDARPGLAVNTGELFF. CDR3 nucleotide sequence: TGCAGTGCTAGAGATGCTCGCCCGGGACTAGCGGTAAACACCGGGGAGCTGTTTTTT.

This clonotype was seen many times. The DNA for the CDR3 is TGTGCCAGCAGCCCGATCGGACTAGACCGTTACGAGCAGTACTTC. It yields the protein CASSPIGLDRYEQYF. V is TRBV7-9 and J is TRBJ2-7; 7 nucleotides align to TRBD2. Per germline, CDR1 SEHNR and CDR2 FQNEAQ (reference sequence). Trimming took 5 bases from V and 4 from J; bases not matched to a gene: 11. The CDR3 is 15 amino acids.

This clonotype was recorded at least ten times. This chain connects TRBV20-1 to TRBJ2-7; D is perhaps TRBD1 or TRBD2 (6 bases each). The CDR3 is 15 amino acids. Germline assignment: CDR1 DFQATT and CDR2 SNEGSKA (reference sequence). The V gene lost 7 bases and the J gene lost 6 bases, with 25 bases spanning the gap. In DNA, the CDR3 is TGCAGTGGAAAGGGGGGCGGGACGGACCTACGCGAGCAGTACTTC. Translation gives CSGKGGGTDLREQYF.

The chain has TRBV6-5 and TRBJ1-3; D gene unclear. Germline loops: CDR1 MNHEY, CDR2 SVGAGI. V dropped 0 bases and J dropped 2 bases, with 17 bases sitting between them. CDR3 length: 18 residues. The CDR3 DNA follows: TGTGCCAGCAGTTACTCGCCCGGTGGAGAAACCCCTGGAAACACCATATATTTT. Its translation is CASSYSPGGETPGNTIYF.

The chain carries TRBV20-1 and TRBJ1-5, with a tentative D call TRBD1 (6 bases). CDR1 is DFQATT, CDR2 SNEGSKA, per germline (reference sequence). The CDR3 runs to 17 residues. The V gene lost 0 bases and the J gene lost 7 bases, with 22 bases spanning the gap. The chain's CDR3 is CSARDPGTSSVIQPQHF. CDR3 DNA sequence: TGCAGTGCTAGAGATCCCGGGACATCGTCGGTGATACAGCCCCAGCATTTT.

The chain recombines TRBV6-5 with TRBJ1-2; 8 bases align to TRBD1. With V trimmed by 6 bases and J by 12 bases, 9 bases remained unmatched. CDR3 size: 12 residues. From germline, CDR1 is MNHEY and CDR2 SVGAGI. CDR3 sequence: CASSPGQGRNTF. Written as DNA, the CDR3 is TGTGCCAGCAGCCCCGGACAGGGACGGAACACCTTC.

The table lists this clonotype with many counts. The CDR3 sequence: CASSLPGLPGGPYF. CDR3 sequence (DNA): TGTGCCAGCAGCTTACCCGGACTTCCCGGGGGGCCGTATTTT. This chain links TRBV6-2 or TRBV6-3 with TRBJ2-3; D possibly corresponds to TRBD2 (7 bases). CDR1 and CDR2 from the germline V gene are MNHEY and SVGEGT. The CDR3 is 14 residues long. Trimming stripped 6 bases from V and 14 bases from J, with 24 bases between.

On this clonotype: With a much larger clone just one base away, this may be a read error. The chain is built from TRBV7-9 and TRBJ2-1; tentative D call: TRBD2 (6 bases). CDR3 length: 14 amino acids. Germline loops: CDR1 SEHNR, CDR2 FQNEAQ (reference sequence). The CDR3 DNA sequence: TGTGCCAGCAGCTTAGCGGGAGGACTCAATGAGCGGTTCTTC. Protein sequence: CASSLAGGLNERFF.

The table lists this clonotype with many counts. The rearrangement uses TRBV4-1 and TRBJ2-1; 7 nucleotides match TRBD1. The CDR3 runs 16 residues. J was trimmed by 5 bases and V by 0 bases; bases with no gene match: 7. Germline assignment: CDR1 MGHRA and CDR2 YSYEKL. The CDR3 DNA sequence: TGCGCCAGCAGCCAAGATTCTACAGGGGTCAACAATGAGCAGTTCTTC. Translated, it gives CASSQDSTGVNNEQFF.

Ten or more counts support this clonotype. V is TRBV10-3 and J is TRBJ2-1; perhaps TRBD1 as D (5 bases). Between the trimmed V and J ends, which lost 3 bases and 14 bases, there was a span of 11 bases. CDR3 size: 11 residues. In germline, CDR1 is ENHRY, CDR2 SYGVKD. The CDR3 DNA sequence: TGTGCCATCAGTGACTCTAGGGGTGAGTTCTTC. As protein: CAISDSRGEFF.

At least ten counts were recorded for this clonotype. V gene TRBV20-1 combines with J gene TRBJ1-3; the match to TRBD1 covers 7 bases. The CDR3 totals 14 residues. CDR1 is DFQATT and CDR2 is SNEGSKA in the germline V gene (reference sequence). J was trimmed by 0 bases and V by 6 bases; bases with no gene match: 5. The CDR3 sequence is CSALGTASGNTIYF. For the CDR3, the DNA is TGCAGTGCCCTGGGGACAGCCTCTGGAAACACCATATATTTT.

In its sample, this clonotype was seen many times. This sequence joins TRBV12-3 or TRBV12-4 and TRBJ1-1; TRBD1 might be the D (5 bases). The CDR3 consists of 14 residues. V dropped 5 bases and J dropped 7 bases, with 17 bases sitting between them. CDR3 residues: CASSPGLGEGEAFF. The CDR3 DNA is TGTGCCAGCAGTCCTGGATTGGGGGAAGGTGAAGCTTTCTTT.

This clonotype was recorded many times. The chain employs TRBV5-1 and TRBJ2-6; D not certain. The CDR3 extends over 17 amino acids. The V end lost 3 bases, the J end lost 0 bases, and 13 bases lay between the germline ends. Germline CDR1 and CDR2: SGHRS and YFSETQ. The CDR3 loop reads CASSSPGPYSGANVLTF. DNA for the CDR3: TGCGCCAGCAGCTCCCCGGGCCCATACTCTGGGGCCAACGTCCTGACTTTC.